This entry features one TCR beta chain sequence. Antigen specificity is unknown. These data belong to a study of shared clonotypes between healthy human individuals. Genomic DNA per cell subset filled all wells of several immunoSEQ plates. Assay: immunoSEQ multiplex PCR; the TCRdb copy retains only in-frame clones and omits some. This table has 2.3 million or so clones, 90% to 95% appearing once. The CDR3 length is 15 residues. Germline loops: CDR1 LNHDA, CDR2 SQIVND (reference sequence). J gave up 2 bases and V 3 bases, and 6 bases lay outside the gene matches. Whole-study results and caveats: Estimated clonotype richness was generally higher in naive than memory subsets. A small donor pool kept down the genetic and exposure-history diversity that was represented. Relative to clonotypes present in all four donors, those not shared had lower generation probabilities.

Sequenced input: naive CD4+ T cells from PBMCs. Subset in this sample: CD45RA+ positively selected. The TCR sequence derives from a man between 18 and 35 years old in good health. Some clones in this sample may be carry-over from other donors' samples. The V call is TRBV19, the J call TRBJ2-7; 8 positions match TRBD1. For the CDR3, the DNA is TGTGCCAGTAGTATTTCGACAGGGGATACCTACGAGCAGTACTTC. It specifies CASSISTGDTYEQYF.